Below, 29 T cell receptor beta chains from the same sample are listed, as sequenced in a study of blood T cell repertoires in COVID-19. Here immunoSEQ multiplex PCR was the method, and the copy in TCRdb shows in-frame clones only, minus some. The table shows roughly 290,000 clones, with around 90% occurring only once. Sequenced input: PBMCs or T cells enriched from blood (not recorded which). The source of these receptors is a young woman with acute COVID-19.

The chain recombines TRBV14 with TRBJ2-1; TRBD1 matches at 7 bases. Trimming cost V 5 bases and J 7 bases; bases outside gene matches: 11. The germline CDR1 and CDR2 sequences are SGHDN and FVKESK. The CDR3 is made up of 15 amino acids. CDR3 sequence reads: CASSYSRQGVNEQFF. CDR3 bases: TGTGCCAGCAGCTATTCAAGACAGGGTGTGAATGAGCAGTTCTTC.

The chain combines TRBV29-1 with TRBJ2-1, with TRBD2 identical over 7 bases. The CDR3 is made up of 14 amino acids. CDR1 is SQVTM and CDR2 is ANQGSEA in the germline V gene. The ends lost 1 base at V and 3 bases at J; junction bases unmatched: 3. The CDR3 reads CSVEGAGDYNEQFF. In DNA form, the CDR3 reads TGCAGCGTTGAAGGCGCGGGAGACTACAATGAGCAGTTCTTC.

The chain uses TRBV30 and TRBJ1-2; 7 bases line up with TRBD1. The CDR3 loop spans 13 amino acids. Germline CDR1 and CDR2: GTSNPN and SVGIG (reference sequence). The trim removed 0 bases at V and 6 bases at J, leaving 4 bases unmatched. The CDR3 protein is CAWSVVTGDGYTF. CDR3 nucleotide sequence: TGTGCCTGGAGTGTTGTTACAGGGGATGGCTACACCTTC. The variable domain in full, completed from reference TRBV30 and TRBJ1-2, reads SQTIHQWPATLVQPVGSPLSLECTVEGTSNPNLYWYRQAAGRGLQLLFYSVGIGQISSEVPQNLSASRPQDRQFILSSKKLLLSDSGFYLCAWSVVTGDGYTFGSGTRLTVV.

The CDR3 nucleotides are TGTGCCAGTAGTTGGGGGCAGCTCTATAATTCACCCCTCCACTTT. This encodes CASSWGQLYNSPLHF. This chain links TRBV19 with TRBJ1-6; D possibly corresponds to TRBD1 (6 bases). Germline values: CDR1 LNHDA, CDR2 SQIVND (reference sequence). The ends were cut back, 5 bases at V and 3 bases at J, with 11 bases in the middle. The CDR3 covers 15 residues.

The genes are TRBV20-1 and TRBJ2-7; 8 nucleotides line up with TRBD1. The J segment lost 1 base and the V segment lost 3 bases, leaving 8 bases of the junction unmatched. CDR1 and CDR2 (germline): DFQATT, SNEGSKA (reference sequence). The CDR3 is made up of 15 amino acids. In DNA, the CDR3 is TGCAGTGCTAGTGTCCCTCAGGGGGCATCCTACGAGCAGTACTTC. Protein: CSASVPQGASYEQYF.

J is TRBJ2-7 and V is TRBV6-2 or TRBV6-3; 9 nucleotides agree with TRBD2. The junction had 11 bases not matched to a gene; V was cut back by 5 bases and J by 6 bases. This CDR3 spans 15 amino acids. Germline CDR1 reads MNHEY; CDR2 reads SVGEGT. CDR3 sequence: CASSAGGGRALEQYF. CDR3 DNA sequence: TGTGCCAGCAGTGCCGGGGGCGGGAGGGCCCTCGAGCAGTACTTC.

V usage is TRBV12-5 and J usage is TRBJ2-1; TRBD1 matches 9 bases. Looked up from germline, CDR1 is LGHNT and CDR2 is FRNRAP. V shed 3 bases, J shed 7 bases, and the junction held 4 bases outside the gene matches. The CDR3 consists of 14 residues. CDR3 DNA sequence: TGTGCTAGTGGTTTCGGGACAGGGAGGAATGAGCAGTTCTTC. It is translated as CASGFGTGRNEQFF.

This clone was counted a single time. CDR3 in DNA: TGCGCCAGCGGGAGGGGAGGAGGCACTGAAGCTTTCTTT. Translated: CASGRGGGTEAFF. The chain has TRBV10-1 and TRBJ1-1; D might be TRBD1 (5 bases). The CDR3 extends over 13 amino acids. CDR1 and CDR2 from the germline V gene are WNHNN and SYGVQD (reference sequence). Trimming removed 8 bases from V and 4 bases from J, with 14 bases in between.

This clone was seen a single time. The J gene is TRBJ1-6, the V gene TRBV23-1; no firm D call. TRBV23-1 is an ORF, with its function uncertain. V lost 0 bases and J 6 bases, leaving 15 bases between the germline ends. The CDR3 is 17 residues long. CDR3 region: CASSQSMVLGCNSPLHF. DNA for the CDR3: TGCGCCAGCAGTCAATCGATGGTCCTCGGTTGTAATTCACCCCTCCACTTT.

This chain links TRBV27 with TRBJ2-3; TRBD1 aligns across 8 bases. The CDR3 consists of 14 residues. The V gene end was trimmed by 5 bases and the J gene end by 3 bases; junction bases not matched to a gene: 4. Germline CDR1 and CDR2: MNHEY and SMNVEV (reference sequence). The CDR3, as DNA: TGTGCCAGCAGTCCAGGACAGGGAACAGATACGCAGTATTTT. Protein: CASSPGQGTDTQYF.

As DNA, the CDR3 is TGTGCCAGCAGTTATCCGCGACTAGAGAGCGACGAGCAGTACTTC. Its translation: CASSYPRLESDEQYF. The chain combines TRBV6-5 with TRBJ2-7; TRBD2 is a possible D gene (6 bases). V was pared by 3 bases and J by 5 bases, with 17 bases between. CDR1 MNHEY and CDR2 SVGAGI come from the germline V gene. CDR3 length equals 15 residues.

The rearrangement links TRBV27 to TRBJ1-1; D perhaps matches TRBD1 (6 bases). Germline V gene lookup returns CDR1 MNHEY and CDR2 SMNVEV (reference sequence). The CDR3 is made up of 12 amino acids. The ends were cut back, 5 bases at V and 11 bases at J, with 15 bases in the middle. CDR3 bases: TGTGCCAGCAGTCCAAAACAGGGTTCGGCTTTCTTT. Encoded protein: CASSPKQGSAFF.

The CDR3 nucleotides read TGTGCCAGCAGCTTAGTCCAGGGCGAAAAACTGTTTTTT. Protein product: CASSLVQGEKLFF. The J gene is TRBJ1-4, the V gene TRBV7-9; a possible D gene is TRBD1 (5 bases). Germline values: CDR1 SEHNR, CDR2 FQNEAQ (reference sequence). The V and J ends lost 1 base and 8 bases respectively, with 8 bases between them. The CDR3 runs 13 residues.

V gene TRBV19 combines with J gene TRBJ1-4; D may be TRBD1 (6 bases). Germline V lookup: CDR1 LNHDA, CDR2 SQIVND (reference sequence). Trimming removed 4 bases at V and 5 bases at J, with 11 bases between. The CDR3 sequence is 14 residues long. The CDR3 loop is CASSKGTQNEKLFF. The CDR3 bases are TGTGCCAGTAGTAAAGGGACACAGAATGAAAAACTGTTTTTT.

The chain links TRBV4-3 to TRBJ2-7; 7 bases align to TRBD1. The length of the CDR3 is 16 residues. Germline V gene lookup returns CDR1 LGHNA and CDR2 YSLEER. Trimming took 3 bases from V and 1 from J; bases not matched to a gene: 9. CDR3 loop: CASSQDRTGTSYEQYF. Here the CDR3 DNA reads TGCGCCAGCAGCCAGGACAGGACAGGAACTTCCTACGAGCAGTACTTC.

This clone has a handful of counts. In DNA form, the CDR3 reads TGTGCCAGCAGACCGATATTCCCAGTGAACACTGAAGCTTTCTTT. It translates to CASRPIFPVNTEAFF. The rearrangement joins TRBV27 to TRBJ1-1, with unresolved D. Germline CDR1 reads MNHEY; CDR2 reads SMNVEV (reference sequence). The CDR3 contains 15 residues. V gave up 6 bases and J gave up 0 bases, with 14 bases separating them.

The rearrangement links TRBV29-1 to TRBJ2-7, with D possibly TRBD1 on 5 matching bases. Trimming pared 1 base from V and 2 bases from J, leaving 12 bases between. The CDR3 totals 14 residues. Germline loops: CDR1 SQVTM, CDR2 ANQGSEA. For the CDR3, the DNA is TGCAGCGTTGAAGTGGGGCAGGTAACCTACGAGCAGTACTTC. Amino acids: CSVEVGQVTYEQYF.

For the CDR3, the DNA is TGTGCCAGCAGCTCGTTAGGGACAGGGAACTTGAACACCGGGGAGCTGTTTTTT. Translation gives CASSSLGTGNLNTGELFF. The V call is TRBV5-6, the J call TRBJ2-2; 9 bases line up with TRBD1. This CDR3 has 18 amino acids. Germline V lookup: CDR1 SGHDT, CDR2 YYEEEE. The junction had 10 bases not matched to a gene; V was cut back by 3 bases and J by 1 base.

The rearrangement uses TRBV5-4 and TRBJ2-7; D might be TRBD1 (6 bases). Germline V gene lookup returns CDR1 SGHNT and CDR2 YYREEE (reference sequence). There are 15 residues in the CDR3. Trimming stripped 0 bases from V and 0 bases from J, with 10 bases between. CDR3 bases: TGTGCCAGCAGCTTGGAACAGGGAAGCTCCTACGAGCAGTACTTC. Translated, it gives CASSLEQGSSYEQYF.

The chain joins TRBV7-6 to TRBJ2-7, with 8 bases matching TRBD2. The ends lost 5 bases at V and 2 bases at J; junction bases unmatched: 5. In germline, CDR1 is SGHVS, CDR2 FNYEAQ. This CDR3 has 14 amino acids. CDR3 DNA sequence: TGTGCCAGCAGCCCACGACTAGCGACCTACGAGCAGTACTTC. Its protein product is CASSPRLATYEQYF.

On this clone: Other nucleotide sequences in the sample specify the same CDR3. The rearrangement links TRBV12-3 or TRBV12-4 to TRBJ1-2, with TRBD1 as a possible D gene (5 bases). Trimming took off 1 base at V and 2 bases at J, with 5 bases between the two ends. The CDR3 totals 13 residues. Here the CDR3 reads CASSLGQNYGYTF. The CDR3 DNA is TGTGCCAGCAGTTTAGGACAGAACTATGGCTACACCTTC.

The chain couples TRBV7-2 to TRBJ2-1, with 7 bases identical to TRBD2. V lost 1 base, J lost 2 bases, and 2 bases stayed unmatched. The CDR3 consists of 15 residues. Germline values: CDR1 SGHTA, CDR2 FQGNSA. In nucleotides, the CDR3 is TGTGCCAGCAGCTTAGTAGGGACTACCTACAATGAGCAGTTCTTC. Residues: CASSLVGTTYNEQFF.

The chain employs TRBV6-5 and TRBJ2-7; TRBD2 aligns across 7 bases. V was pared by 4 bases and J by 0 bases, with 3 bases of the junction left unmatched. This CDR3 region has 14 residues. CDR1 and CDR2 from the germline V gene are MNHEY and SVGAGI. DNA of the CDR3: TGTGCCAGCAGTTCCCAGCGGGGCTCCTACGAGCAGTACTTC. Translated, it gives CASSSQRGSYEQYF.

This chain connects TRBV5-1 to TRBJ1-4; unclear D gene. The CDR3 covers 15 residues. Germline CDR1 is SGHRS and CDR2 is YFSETQ. Trimming shortened V by 0 bases and J by 6 bases, and 12 bases separated the two germline ends. In DNA form, the CDR3 reads TGCGCCAGCAGCTTGGGACCCCTCGGAGATGAAAAACTGTTTTTT. Protein: CASSLGPLGDEKLFF.

This rearrangement joins TRBV3-1 (or the pseudogene TRBV3-2) to TRBJ2-7; 7 positions match TRBD1. V dropped 1 base and J dropped 6; count of bases not matched to a gene: 9. Germline lookup yields CDR1 LGHDT and CDR2 YNNKEL (reference sequence). The CDR3 covers 15 residues. The CDR3 sequence is CASSQGANDRAEQYF. The CDR3 region has the DNA TGTGCCAGCAGCCAAGGAGCAAATGACAGGGCCGAGCAGTACTTC.

The rearrangement links TRBV27 to TRBJ1-6; 9 positions agree with TRBD1. Losses at the gene ends were 7 bases for V and 6 bases for J; bases not matched to a gene: 7. Germline V gene data show CDR1 as MNHEY and CDR2 as SMNVEV (reference sequence). The CDR3 covers 15 residues. CDR3 residues: CASKDGTGFNSPLHF. The CDR3 DNA is TGTGCCAGCAAAGATGGGACAGGGTTTAATTCACCCCTCCACTTT.

V gene TRBV2 combines with J gene TRBJ2-7, with D maybe TRBD2 (6 bases). Trimming pared 2 bases from V and 3 bases from J, leaving 17 bases between. Germline CDR1 reads SNHLY; CDR2 reads FYNNEI. This CDR3 has 16 amino acids. CDR3 in amino acids: CASSELLSGAFYEQYF. The CDR3 DNA is TGTGCCAGCAGTGAACTCCTTAGCGGCGCCTTCTACGAGCAGTACTTC.

V and J are TRBV10-1 and TRBJ2-3, with D unresolved. The V and J ends lost 2 bases and 6 bases respectively, with 18 bases between them. CDR3 size: 16 residues. Per germline, CDR1 WNHNN and CDR2 SYGVQD (reference sequence). The CDR3 coding sequence is TGCGCCAGCAGTGAGCAAGGATTAGCACTTAAGGATACGCAGTATTTT. This gives the protein CASSEQGLALKDTQYF.

This clone was seen once. The chain carries TRBV3-1 (or the pseudogene TRBV3-2) and TRBJ2-5; a possible D gene is TRBD2 (6 bases). Germline CDR1 LGHDT, CDR2 YNNKEL (reference sequence). The length of the CDR3 is 17 residues. Trimming cost V 0 bases and J 2 bases, with 16 bases left between them. The chain's CDR3 is CASSQDPPRLVQETQYF. CDR3 nucleotide sequence: TGTGCCAGCAGCCAAGATCCCCCCCGACTAGTACAAGAGACCCAGTACTTC.